The 22 T cell receptor beta chains below all came from one sample that was sequenced in a study of CD8 T cells in Susac syndrome. When the RNA was reverse transcribed, random hexamers were used with an input of roughly 0.5 to 1 ug. A single record per CDR3 protein comes from TCRdb applying MiXCR to the immunoSEQ multiplex PCR reads. This sample has 170,000 or so distinct CDR3 sequences, with 85% to 95% found just once. The material sequenced was CD4+ T cells from PBMCs. Receptors originate from a human donor with multiple sclerosis.

The rearrangement joins TRBV13 to TRBJ2-3, with 9 bases that match TRBD2. The CDR3 is 15 amino acids. CDR1 is PRHDT and CDR2 is FYEKMQ in the germline V gene (reference sequence). V was pared by 6 bases and J by 2 bases, with 6 bases of the junction left unmatched. Here the CDR3 reads CASSSRTSATDTQYF. The CDR3 DNA reads as TGTGCCAGCAGTTCACGGACTAGCGCCACAGATACGCAGTATTTT.

V and J are TRBV12-3 or TRBV12-4 and TRBJ1-2, with no clear D. V lost 8 bases to trimming and J lost 4 bases, with 14 bases between them. The CDR3 consists of 13 residues. CDR3 sequence: CASDGEGTYGYTF. The CDR3 bases are TGTGCCAGCGATGGTGAGGGCACCTATGGCTACACCTTC.

V and J are TRBV6-2 or TRBV6-3 and TRBJ1-6; 7 bases line up with TRBD1. Per the germline V gene, CDR1 is MNHEY and CDR2 is SVGEGT. The V and J ends lost 0 bases and 8 bases, in that order; junction bases with no gene match: 4. This CDR3 is 15 amino acids long. CDR3 loop: CASSYSDRNHSPLHF. For the CDR3, the DNA is TGTGCCAGCAGTTACTCGGACAGGAACCATTCACCCCTCCACTTT.

The J gene is TRBJ2-2, the V gene TRBV28; maybe TRBD1 (5 bases). CDR1 is MDHEN and CDR2 is SYDVKM in the germline V gene. Between the trimmed V and J ends, which lost 7 bases and 1 base, there was a span of 16 bases. This CDR3 has 16 amino acids. CDR3 coding DNA: TGTGCCAGCAACTTAGCAGGCCAGGGGAACACCGGGGAGCTGTTTTTT. Protein: CASNLAGQGNTGELFF. The full variable domain, its missing parts supplied by reference TRBV28 and TRBJ2-2, is DVKVTQSSRYLVKRTGEKVFLECVQDMDHENMFWYRQDPGLGLRLIYFSYDVKMKEKGDIPEGYSVSREKKERFSLILESASTNQTSMYLCASNLAGQGNTGELFFGEGSRLTVL.

This clonotype was seen only once. This chain connects TRBV4-1 to TRBJ2-1; 7 nucleotides align to TRBD2. V dropped 1 base and J dropped 13; count of bases not matched to a gene: 10. Germline CDR1 MGHRA, CDR2 YSYEKL. The CDR3 contains 14 residues. The CDR3 DNA reads TGCGCCAGCAGCCAAGCTGACGGCGGGAGTATACAGTTCTTC. Its translation: CASSQADGGSIQFF.

This clonotype was recorded once. V gene TRBV20-1 combines with J gene TRBJ1-3; D unclear. The V and J ends lost 6 bases and 1 base respectively, with 4 bases between them. The CDR3 consists of 11 residues. From germline, CDR1 is DFQATT and CDR2 SNEGSKA (reference sequence). The CDR3 here is CSARSGNTIYF. The CDR3 nucleotides read TGCAGTGCCCGTTCTGGAAACACCATATATTTT.

V and J are TRBV5-4 and TRBJ1-3; TRBD1 is a possible D gene (5 bases). CDR3 length equals 16 residues. CDR1 is SGHNT, CDR2 YYREEE, per germline (reference sequence). V lost 3 bases and J lost 4, with 17 bases in between. The DNA for the CDR3 is TGTGCCAGCAGCTCCTCCGGACAACCGAACGGAAACACCATATATTTT. This translates into CASSSSGQPNGNTIYF.

This clonotype was seen a handful of times. The chain recombines TRBV2 with TRBJ1-5, with a possible D match to TRBD1 (6 bases). The CDR3 has 14 amino acids. Trimming removed 5 bases from V and 3 bases from J, with 11 bases in between. The germline CDR1 and CDR2 sequences are SNHLY and FYNNEI. The chain's CDR3 is CASSRTGLNQPQHF. The DNA for the CDR3 is TGTGCCAGCAGTCGCACAGGGCTCAATCAGCCCCAGCATTTT.

The V call is TRBV5-4, the J call TRBJ1-2; D gene ambiguous. CDR1 SGHNT and CDR2 YYREEE come from the germline V gene (reference sequence). Trimming took 3 bases from V and 4 from J, leaving 10 bases between them. The CDR3 is 13 residues long. CDR3 residues: CASSSGSPYGYTF. In nucleotides, the CDR3 is TGTGCCAGCAGCTCCGGCTCTCCCTATGGCTACACCTTC.

The genes are TRBV2 and TRBJ2-3, with TRBD2 as a possible D gene (6 bases). Germline V CDR1 and CDR2: SNHLY, FYNNEI. The ends were cut back, 5 bases at V and 2 bases at J, with 11 bases in the middle. CDR3 length: 14 amino acids. CDR3 loop: CASSRRGDTDTQYF. CDR3 DNA sequence: TGTGCCAGCAGTAGGCGGGGAGACACAGATACGCAGTATTTT.

The rearrangement uses TRBV5-1 and TRBJ2-2; a possible D gene is TRBD2 (6 bases). V was cut by 2 bases and J by 4 bases, with 15 bases left in between. CDR1 and CDR2 from the germline V gene are SGHRS and YFSETQ. The CDR3 loop spans 16 amino acids. CDR3 sequence: CASSFGGTPGTGELFF. DNA of the CDR3: TGCGCCAGCAGCTTCGGCGGGACGCCCGGCACCGGGGAGCTGTTTTTT.

The chain recombines TRBV12-3 or TRBV12-4 with TRBJ1-5; perhaps TRBD1 as D (5 bases). This CDR3 comprises 12 residues. V was pared by 6 bases and J by 9 bases, with 12 bases between. CDR3 coding DNA: TGTGCCAGCAGGGACACTGGGGGGCCCCAGCATTTT. It specifies CASRDTGGPQHF.

The gene calls are TRBV2 and TRBJ2-2; 11 bases align to TRBD2. Trimming removed 1 base from V and 3 bases from J; junction bases left unmatched: 1. Germline lookup yields CDR1 SNHLY and CDR2 FYNNEI. The CDR3 runs 16 residues. The CDR3 nucleotides are TGTGCCAGCAGTGAAGTTAGCGGGGGGGACACCGGGGAGCTGTTTTTT. Encoded protein: CASSEVSGGDTGELFF.

This chain uses TRBV12-3 or TRBV12-4 with TRBJ1-3, with D unresolved. Trimming cost V 6 bases and J 5 bases, with 14 bases left between them. The CDR3 spans 14 residues. CDR3 sequence: CASRAIMLRNTIYF. The CDR3 DNA reads as TGTGCCAGCAGAGCCATTATGCTTAGAAACACCATATATTTT.

This chain uses TRBV18 with TRBJ1-1, with unresolved D. Germline assignment: CDR1 KGHSH and CDR2 LQKENI. The V end was cut by 0 bases, the J end by 5 bases, with 10 bases between. The CDR3 length is 14 residues. The DNA of the CDR3 is TGTGCCAGCTCACCACCGTCGGGGAGGACTGAAGCTTTCTTT. Translation gives CASSPPSGRTEAFF. The full variable domain, its missing parts supplied by reference TRBV18 and TRBJ1-1, is NAGVMQNPRHLVRRRGQEARLRCSPMKGHSHVYWYRQLPEEGLKFMVYLQKENIIDESGMPKERFSAEFPKEGPSILRIQQVVRGDSAAYFCASSPPSGRTEAFFGQGTRLTVV.

The chain recombines TRBV20-1 with TRBJ2-5; 8 nucleotides line up with TRBD2. Germline assignment: CDR1 DFQATT and CDR2 SNEGSKA (reference sequence). V lost 0 bases and J lost 4; bases outside the gene matches: 10. The CDR3 spans 16 residues. The CDR3 here is CSARDGGASGGETQYF. In DNA form, the CDR3 reads TGCAGTGCTAGAGATGGTGGAGCGAGCGGGGGAGAGACCCAGTACTTC.

This chain uses TRBV7-8 with TRBJ2-3, with D possibly being TRBD1 (5 bases). CDR1 is SGHVS and CDR2 is FQNEAQ in the germline V gene. Trimming cost V 7 bases and J 1 base, with 12 bases left between them. This CDR3 spans 14 amino acids. CDR3 in amino acids: CASTQGEGTDTQYF. DNA of the CDR3: TGTGCCAGCACCCAAGGGGAAGGCACAGATACGCAGTATTTT.

This sequence joins TRBV7-3 and TRBJ2-1, with D possibly matching TRBD2 (6 bases). The CDR3 is made up of 16 amino acids. Trimming shortened V by 4 bases and J by 2 bases, and 15 bases separated the two germline ends. CDR1 is SGHTA, CDR2 FQGTGA, per germline. The CDR3 is CASSSRSGGAYNEQFF. The CDR3, as DNA: TGTGCCAGCAGCTCTCGCTCGGGCGGGGCCTACAATGAGCAGTTCTTC.

The gene calls are TRBV7-2 and TRBJ2-3; TRBD1 aligns across 7 bases. Germline V gene sequence: CDR1 SGHTA, CDR2 FQGNSA. The trim removed 3 bases at V and 6 bases at J, leaving 9 bases unmatched. The CDR3 spans 15 residues. The chain's CDR3 is CASSFRQGTMDTQYF. Written as DNA, the CDR3 is TGTGCCAGCAGCTTTAGACAGGGCACTATGGATACGCAGTATTTT.

The rearrangement uses TRBV4-1 and TRBJ2-1; 7 bases map to TRBD2. This CDR3 contains 18 residues. Germline V gives CDR1 MGHRA, CDR2 YSYEKL. Trimming at V came to 1 base and at J to 4 bases, leaving 13 bases not matched to a gene. CDR3 loop: CASSQAGGIFDGYNEQFF. Written as DNA, the CDR3 is TGCGCCAGCAGCCAAGCGGGGGGTATCTTCGACGGATACAATGAGCAGTTCTTC.

This clonotype was observed once. The chain uses TRBV18 and TRBJ2-5; TRBD1 aligns across 8 bases. Germline V gives CDR1 KGHSH, CDR2 LQKENI. There are 13 residues in the CDR3. V was pared by 5 bases and J by 12 bases, with 11 bases of the junction left unmatched. CDR3 sequence (DNA): TGTGCCAGCTCATCCCTCGGACAGGGCGATAAGTACTTC. Amino acids: CASSSLGQGDKYF.

The chain employs TRBV6-6 and TRBJ2-7; perhaps D is TRBD1 or TRBD2 (5 bases each). There are 13 residues in the CDR3. With 4 bases removed from V and 6 bases from J, the gap between germline ends came to 13 bases. CDR1 is MNHNY and CDR2 is SVGAGI in the germline V gene (reference sequence). The CDR3 loop is CASSSPWGSEQYF. CDR3 coding DNA: TGTGCCAGCAGTTCTCCCTGGGGGAGCGAGCAGTACTTC.